One and the same sample provided the 25 T cell receptor beta chains below, sequenced in a study of regulatory T cells in long-lasting Graves disease. CDR3 regions were amplified by Arm-PCR using iRepertoire HTBI primers to build TCR beta libraries. TCRdb re-analysed the multiplex PCR reads in MiXCR, keeping a single row per CDR3 protein. This sample has under 700,000 distinct CDR3 sequences; 15% to 20% occur once, and the top ten carry roughly 25%. Noted time point: newly diagnosed GD, antithyroid drugs for less than 3 months. Following extraction of RNA from PBMCs, that RNA was used to make the TCR library. These same data were also listed under a study on T cells in Graves' hyperthyroidism and ophthalmopathy.

The starting material was peripheral blood mononuclear cells (PBMCs), obtained at new diagnosis, from a patient treated with antithyroid drugs. The receptors come from a middle-aged woman with Graves disease.

This clonotype has a count of ten or more. The chain has TRBV11-2 and TRBJ2-1, with D perhaps matching TRBD1 or TRBD2 (5 bases each). From germline, CDR1 is SGHAT and CDR2 FQNNGV. The ends were cut back, 1 base at V and 2 bases at J, with 9 bases in the middle. The length of the CDR3 is 15 residues. The CDR3 DNA reads as TGTGCCAGCAGCTTAGTGGGGGTGGCCTACAATGAGCAGTTCTTC. Translating it yields CASSLVGVAYNEQFF.

This clonotype was found many times. V usage is TRBV6-2 or TRBV6-3 and J usage is TRBJ1-1, with 7 bases lining up with TRBD1. Trimming removed 3 bases from V and 5 bases from J; junction bases left unmatched: 6. The CDR3 loop spans 14 amino acids. The germline V gene encodes CDR1 MNHEY and CDR2 SVGEGT. The CDR3 reads CASSYRQGGTEAFF. CDR3 DNA sequence: TGTGCCAGCAGTTATCGGCAGGGGGGGACTGAAGCTTTCTTT.

This rearrangement joins TRBV5-1 to TRBJ2-2; the D is unclear. The CDR3 totals 13 residues. V was cut by 0 bases and J by 12 bases, with 12 bases left in between. Germline V gene sequence: CDR1 SGHRS, CDR2 YFSETQ. The DNA of the CDR3 is TGCGCCAGCAGCTTGGGCCCCCTAGGGAAGCTGTTTTTT. Its translation: CASSLGPLGKLFF.

This clonotype was counted many times. The V call is TRBV5-1, the J call TRBJ1-1; D gene uncertain. Germline CDR1 SGHRS, CDR2 YFSETQ. The CDR3 spans 15 residues. V was cut by 4 bases and J by 4 bases, with 17 bases left in between. CDR3: CASSPPSTNPTEAFF. The CDR3 DNA follows: TGCGCCAGCAGCCCCCCAAGCACAAATCCCACTGAAGCTTTCTTT. Full variable domain (outside the CDR3, taken from reference TRBV5-1 and TRBJ1-1): KAGVTQTPRYLIKTRGQQVTLSCSPISGHRSVSWYQQTPGQGLQFLFEYFSETQRNKGNFPGRFSGRQFSNSRSEMNVSTLELGDSALYLCASSPPSTNPTEAFFGQGTRLTVV.

In this sample, this clonotype turned up many times. The rearrangement joins TRBV2 to TRBJ1-1; D unresolved. Trimming removed 2 bases at V and 4 bases at J, with 17 bases between. Germline CDR1 reads SNHLY; CDR2 reads FYNNEI. The CDR3 is made up of 16 amino acids. The CDR3: CASSEFVGGRITEAFF. As DNA, the CDR3 is TGTGCCAGCAGTGAATTTGTAGGAGGTCGGATCACTGAAGCTTTCTTT.

A few counts support this clonotype. The chain uses TRBV27 and TRBJ2-1; D not certain. Germline V CDR1 and CDR2: MNHEY, SMNVEV (reference sequence). The V gene lost 5 bases and the J gene lost 4 bases, with 18 bases spanning the gap. The CDR3 runs to 16 residues. The CDR3: CASSPRYSSLYNEQFF. In nucleotides, the CDR3 is TGTGCCAGCAGTCCGAGGTACAGCTCCCTTTACAATGAGCAGTTCTTC.

This clonotype was observed at least ten times. An end of the junction differs from the germline gene, which may be a read error. The chain couples TRBV6-1 to TRBJ1-1, with TRBD1 identical over 9 bases. Germline V lookup: CDR1 MNHNS, CDR2 SASEGT. The CDR3 is made up of 14 amino acids. The CDR3 bases are TGTGCCAGCGATCGGACAGGGGCGAACACTGAAGCCTTCTTT. Translated: CASDRTGANTEAFF.

This clonotype was counted between two and nine times. CDR3 in DNA: TGCAGTGCCCCCTCTCGTCCCGGGACAGGCTATTCGCTCGCTGAAGCTTTCTTT. This encodes CSAPSRPGTGYSLAEAFF. The V and J genes are TRBV20-1 and TRBJ1-1, with 8 bases that match TRBD1. The V segment lost 6 bases and the J segment 6 bases; nucleotides outside the gene matches: 24. Germline CDR1 reads DFQATT; CDR2 reads SNEGSKA (reference sequence). The CDR3 totals 18 residues.

This clonotype was detected ten times or more. The chain recombines TRBV6-2 or TRBV6-3 with TRBJ1-1; no clear D gene. Trimming shortened V by 5 bases and J by 3 bases, and 16 bases separated the two germline ends. This CDR3 is 15 amino acids long. CDR1 and CDR2 (germline): MNHEY, SVGEGT. CDR3 bases: TGTGCCAGCAGTGAAGACTACATCTTGTACACTGAAGCTTTCTTT. Translated, it gives CASSEDYILYTEAFF.

This clonotype appeared a few times. The chain combines TRBV20-1 with TRBJ1-3, with D hard to call. CDR1 is DFQATT, CDR2 SNEGSKA, per germline (reference sequence). Trimming removed 3 bases at V and 2 bases at J, with 17 bases between. This CDR3 has 16 amino acids. The CDR3 sequence: CSASAGGSGPGNTIYF. The CDR3 coding sequence is TGCAGTGCTAGCGCCGGCGGGAGTGGCCCTGGAAACACCATATATTTT.

The chain links TRBV3-1 to TRBJ1-2, with D possibly matching TRBD1 (5 bases). The CDR3 has 16 residues. Deletions cut 1 base from V and 1 base from J, with 13 bases between. Germline V gene data show CDR1 as LGHDT and CDR2 as YNNKEL (reference sequence). This CDR3 reads CASSQVLPGLNYGYTF. CDR3 bases: TGTGCCAGCAGCCAAGTTCTTCCGGGACTTAACTATGGCTACACCTTC.

Many counts were recorded for this clonotype. The chain combines TRBV28 with TRBJ2-7, with TRBD2 matching over 8 bases. With V trimmed by 9 bases and J by 3 bases, 10 bases remained unmatched. This CDR3 spans 14 amino acids. Germline V CDR1 and CDR2: MDHEN, SYDVKM. The CDR3 here is CASLPGLGLYEQYF. CDR3 DNA: TGTGCCAGTTTACCGGGACTAGGCCTCTACGAGCAGTACTTC.

In its sample, this clonotype was seen many times. The chain carries TRBV6-1 and TRBJ2-3; 9 nucleotides align to TRBD1. CDR1 and CDR2 (germline): MNHNS, SASEGT. The V and J ends lost 5 bases and 4 bases, in that order; junction bases with no gene match: 10. The CDR3 length is 16 residues. The CDR3: CASSTRDRVPADTQYF. CDR3 nucleotide sequence: TGTGCCAGCAGTACACGGGACAGGGTACCGGCAGATACGCAGTATTTT.

The chain employs TRBV5-1 and TRBJ2-3, with 9 bases fitting TRBD2. V lost 6 bases, J lost 0 bases, and 8 bases stayed unmatched. CDR3 length equals 16 residues. CDR1 is SGHRS, CDR2 YFSETQ, per germline. CDR3 DNA sequence: TGCGCCAGCACTATTAGCGGGGGCCATAGCACAGATACGCAGTATTTT. This gives the protein CASTISGGHSTDTQYF.

A note on this clonotype: A much larger clone is a single base away; this may be a read error. The chain is built from TRBV11-2 and TRBJ1-4, with D uncertain. Germline CDR1 SGHAT, CDR2 FQNNGV. Trimming took off 5 bases at V and 7 bases at J, with 17 bases between the two ends. CDR3 length equals 15 residues. The CDR3 DNA reads as TGTGCCAGCAGCCTCCACGTGCTGGCTAGTGAAAAACTGTTTTTT. Its translation: CASSLHVLASEKLFF.

This rearrangement joins TRBV15 to TRBJ1-5; D uncertain. V lost 0 bases and J lost 0, with 9 bases in between. This CDR3 spans 16 amino acids. Germline V gene lookup returns CDR1 LNHNV and CDR2 YYDKDF (reference sequence). The DNA of the CDR3 is TGTGCCACCAGCAGAGATTACCAGTATAGCAATCAGCCCCAGCATTTT. This translates into CATSRDYQYSNQPQHF.

This clonotype was counted many times. The rearrangement links TRBV28 to TRBJ1-1; D gene uncertain. V lost 7 bases, J lost 3 bases, and 12 bases lay in between. Germline values: CDR1 MDHEN, CDR2 SYDVKM. The CDR3 loop spans 13 amino acids. CDR3: CASTLRGYTEAFF. The CDR3 region has the DNA TGTGCCAGCACCCTGAGAGGTTACACTGAAGCTTTCTTT. Filled out from reference TRBV28 and TRBJ1-1, the complete variable domain reads DVKVTQSSRYLVKRTGEKVFLECVQDMDHENMFWYRQDPGLGLRLIYFSYDVKMKEKGDIPEGYSVSREKKERFSLILESASTNQTSMYLCASTLRGYTEAFFGQGTRLTVV.

This clonotype was counted ten times or more. This rearrangement joins TRBV7-9 to TRBJ2-7, with 7 positions matching TRBD1. Germline lookup yields CDR1 SEHNR and CDR2 FQNEAQ (reference sequence). J lost 0 bases, V lost 5 bases, and 7 bases had no gene match. The CDR3 extends over 15 amino acids. In nucleotides, the CDR3 is TGTGCCAGCAGCACCAGACAGGGAAGCTCCTACGAGCAGTACTTC. Amino acids: CASSTRQGSSYEQYF.

J is TRBJ2-2 and V is TRBV5-4, with 9 nucleotides matching TRBD1. In germline, CDR1 is SGHNT, CDR2 YYREEE (reference sequence). V shed 6 bases, J shed 1 base, and the junction held 4 bases outside the gene matches. The CDR3 spans 15 residues. The CDR3 nucleotides read TGTGCCAGCACTAAGACAGGGGGGAACACCGGGGAGCTGTTTTTT. Translated: CASTKTGGNTGELFF.

Ten or more counts support this clonotype. The chain couples TRBV19 to TRBJ1-5; a possible D gene is TRBD1 (5 bases). Trimming shortened V by 7 bases and J by 6 bases, and 16 bases separated the two germline ends. Germline assignment: CDR1 LNHDA and CDR2 SQIVND (reference sequence). This CDR3 is built from 14 residues. The CDR3 protein is CASMGQGGGQPQHF. The CDR3 nucleotides are TGTGCCAGTATGGGCCAGGGTGGCGGTCAGCCCCAGCATTTT.

V gene TRBV9 combines with J gene TRBJ1-1; 9 bases line up with TRBD1. Germline V CDR1 and CDR2: SGDLS, YYNGEE. This CDR3 region has 14 residues. Germline trimming cut 4 bases from V and 8 bases from J; bases unmatched to any gene: 9. The CDR3 bases are TGTGCCAGCAGCCCCCGGGACAGGGCCAGCGAAGCTTTCTTT. Translating it yields CASSPRDRASEAFF.

This clonotype showed up just a few times. This chain uses TRBV7-8 with TRBJ2-5; TRBD2 agrees at 7 bases. The CDR3 has 14 amino acids. Looked up from germline, CDR1 is SGHVS and CDR2 is FQNEAQ. Trimming took 4 bases from V and 4 from J; bases not matched to a gene: 6. DNA of the CDR3: TGTGCCAGCAGCTCCAGACTAGCCGCAGAGACCCAGTACTTC. This sequence encodes CASSSRLAAETQYF. Full variable domain (rest looked up from reference TRBV7-8 and TRBJ2-5): GAGVSQSPRYKVAKRGQDVALRCDPISGHVSLFWYQQALGQGPEFLTYFQNEAQLDKSGLPSDRFFAERPEGSVSTLKIQRTQQEDSAVYLCASSSRLAAETQYFGPGTRLLVL.

This chain links TRBV7-2 with TRBJ2-7; 12 nucleotides line up with TRBD1. This CDR3 has 13 amino acids. Per germline, CDR1 SGHTA and CDR2 FQGNSA. The V and J ends lost 5 bases and 9 bases, in that order; junction bases with no gene match: 5. In DNA, the CDR3 is TGTGCCAGCAGCACCGGGACAGGGGGCGCGCAGTACTTC. Amino acid sequence: CASSTGTGGAQYF.

This clonotype was recorded many times. The chain carries TRBV5-1 and TRBJ1-1; D call uncertain. The CDR3 runs to 16 residues. The germline V and J ends were trimmed by 6 bases and 0 bases, with 18 bases remaining between them. The germline CDR1 and CDR2 sequences are SGHRS and YFSETQ. CDR3 DNA sequence: TGCGCCAGCACCGACTTAGCAAGAGGGCTGAACACTGAAGCTTTCTTT. It codes for CASTDLARGLNTEAFF.

This clonotype showed up many times. This sequence joins TRBV6-1 and TRBJ1-5; tentative D call: TRBD1 (5 bases). V lost 6 bases and J 7 bases, leaving 13 bases between the germline ends. This CDR3 contains 13 residues. Germline values: CDR1 MNHNS, CDR2 SASEGT. This CDR3 is CASSEGSWQPQHF. In DNA, the CDR3 is TGTGCCAGCAGCGAGGGGAGTTGGCAGCCCCAGCATTTT.